The 13 T cell receptor beta chains in this list originate from one sample, sequenced in a study of blood T cell repertoires in COVID-19. Only in-frame clones appear in the TCRdb table, and some are missing; sequencing was by immunoSEQ multiplex PCR. The sample lists roughly 200,000 clones, 85% to 90% occurring once. Sequenced material: PBMCs or T cells enriched from blood (not recorded which). Source of these receptors: a man between 25 and 39 years old who had recovered from COVID-19.

The CDR3 spells CASSLRGQGREKLFF. CDR3 nucleotides: TGTGCCAGCAGTTTAAGGGGACAGGGTCGTGAAAAACTGTTTTTT. The chain links TRBV28 to TRBJ1-4; the match to TRBD1 covers 9 bases. CDR3 length: 15 amino acids. The trim removed 2 bases at V and 7 bases at J, leaving 5 bases unmatched. Looked up from germline, CDR1 is MDHEN and CDR2 is SYDVKM.

The rearrangement joins TRBV27 to TRBJ2-7, with D unclear. Germline V gene sequence: CDR1 MNHEY, CDR2 SMNVEV (reference sequence). V lost 2 bases and J 3 bases, leaving 5 bases between the germline ends. The CDR3 length is 12 residues. CDR3 bases: TGTGCCAGCAGTTTACCTCTCTACGAGCAGTACTTC. Amino acid sequence: CASSLPLYEQYF.

V gene TRBV27 combines with J gene TRBJ1-6, with TRBD1 as a possible D gene (5 bases). V was pared by 3 bases and J by 6 bases, with 9 bases between. This CDR3 spans 14 amino acids. Germline-derived CDR1 and CDR2 are MNHEY and SMNVEV (reference sequence). Written as DNA, the CDR3 is TGTGCCAGCAGTTTCGGGGGTGCTAATTCACCCCTCCACTTT. Its translation is CASSFGGANSPLHF.

The rearrangement links TRBV30 to TRBJ2-5; 7 positions agree with TRBD2. The V gene's germline CDR1 is GTSNPN and CDR2 SVGIG (reference sequence). Unmatched junction bases numbered 5, after V lost 3 bases and J lost 1 base. The CDR3 covers 14 residues. Here the CDR3 DNA reads TGTGCCTGGAGATCGGGAGGACCCCAAGAGACCCAGTACTTC. Its translation is CAWRSGGPQETQYF.

V is TRBV11-2 and J is TRBJ2-3, with 9 bases fitting TRBD2. CDR1 and CDR2 from the germline V gene are SGHAT and FQNNGV. The CDR3 length is 15 residues. V lost 1 base to trimming and J lost 5 bases; unmatched junction nucleotides: 4. In DNA, the CDR3 is TGTGCCAGCAGCTTAGGACTAGCGGAGGGAGATACGCAGTATTTT. Its protein product is CASSLGLAEGDTQYF.

This chain joins TRBV27 and TRBJ1-5; TRBD1 matches at 8 bases. V trimming: 4 bases; J trimming: 3 bases; junction bases outside the gene matches: 5. The CDR3 runs to 15 residues. The germline CDR1 and CDR2 sequences are MNHEY and SMNVEV (reference sequence). DNA for the CDR3: TGTGCCAGCAGTTCCGTGACAGGGGCCAATCAGCCCCAGCATTTT. Its translation is CASSSVTGANQPQHF.

This chain connects TRBV6-2 or TRBV6-3 to TRBJ2-7, with 11 bases fitting TRBD2. V lost 5 bases and J lost 2; bases outside the gene matches: 2. Germline loops: CDR1 MNHEY, CDR2 SVGEGT. There are 14 residues in the CDR3. The CDR3 DNA reads TGTGCCAGCAGTACGACTAGCGGGACCTACGAGCAGTACTTC. Amino acid sequence: CASSTTSGTYEQYF.

The chain carries TRBV29-1 and TRBJ2-1, with TRBD2 matching 7 bases. This CDR3 region has 12 residues. V shed 4 bases and J 4 bases; nucleotides not matched to a gene: 1. In germline, CDR1 is SQVTM, CDR2 ANQGSEA. The CDR3 nucleotides read TGCAGCGTTGGAGCGGGGTACAATGAGCAGTTCTTC. Translated: CSVGAGYNEQFF.

The chain joins TRBV7-2 to TRBJ1-2; 7 bases map to TRBD1. The germline V gene encodes CDR1 SGHTA and CDR2 FQGNSA. The CDR3 loop spans 14 amino acids. The V segment lost 5 bases and the J segment 4 bases; nucleotides outside the gene matches: 7. Here the CDR3 reads CASSLRQGAYGYTF. CDR3 coding DNA: TGTGCCAGCAGCCTACGACAGGGAGCCTATGGCTACACCTTC.

The gene calls are TRBV27 and TRBJ2-3; TRBD1 aligns across 9 bases. The trim removed 3 bases at V and 7 bases at J, leaving 8 bases unmatched. The CDR3 totals 15 residues. Per the germline V gene, CDR1 is MNHEY and CDR2 is SMNVEV (reference sequence). The CDR3 DNA follows: TGTGCCAGCAGTTTCATCGGACAGGGGAAGAATACGCAGTATTTT. It translates to CASSFIGQGKNTQYF.

This clone has only a few counts. The CDR3 region is CSVRTSGSYTGELFF. CDR3 DNA: TGCAGCGTTCGGACTAGCGGGAGTTACACCGGGGAGCTGTTTTTT. The V call is TRBV29-1, the J call TRBJ2-2; 13 bases fit TRBD2. V shed 5 bases and J 3 bases; nucleotides not matched to a gene: 3. CDR3 length: 15 residues. Germline-derived CDR1 and CDR2 are SQVTM and ANQGSEA.

The chain combines TRBV24-1 with TRBJ2-1, with 8 bases matching TRBD1. CDR3 size: 16 residues. The J segment lost 7 bases and the V segment lost 2 bases, leaving 9 bases of the junction unmatched. The germline V gene has CDR1 KGHDR and CDR2 SFDVKD. This CDR3 is CATSDSNRQGRNEQFF. The CDR3 region has the DNA TGTGCCACCAGTGATTCAAATAGACAGGGGAGAAATGAGCAGTTCTTC.

The J gene is TRBJ2-1, the V gene TRBV9; D call uncertain. V lost 1 base and J lost 5, with 4 bases in between. From germline, CDR1 is SGDLS and CDR2 YYNGEE. The CDR3 contains 12 residues. CDR3 coding DNA: TGTGCCAGCAGCGTACGGGACAATGAGCAGTTCTTC. Its translation is CASSVRDNEQFF.